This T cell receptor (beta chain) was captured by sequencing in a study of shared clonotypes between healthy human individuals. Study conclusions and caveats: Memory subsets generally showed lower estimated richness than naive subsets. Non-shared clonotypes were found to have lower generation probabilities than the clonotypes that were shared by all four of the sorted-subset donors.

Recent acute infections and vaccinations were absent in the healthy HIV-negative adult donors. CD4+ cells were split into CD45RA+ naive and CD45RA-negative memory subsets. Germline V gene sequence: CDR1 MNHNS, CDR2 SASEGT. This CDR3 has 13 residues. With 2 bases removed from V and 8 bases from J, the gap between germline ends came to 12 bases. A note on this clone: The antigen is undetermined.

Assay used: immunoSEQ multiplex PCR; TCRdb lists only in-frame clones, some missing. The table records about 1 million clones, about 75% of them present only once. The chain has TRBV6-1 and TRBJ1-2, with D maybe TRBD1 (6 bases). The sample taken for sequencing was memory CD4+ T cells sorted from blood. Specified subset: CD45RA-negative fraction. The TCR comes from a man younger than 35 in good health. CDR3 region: CASSELQGAGYTF. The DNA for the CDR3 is TGTGCCAGCAGTGAATTACAGGGTGCGGGCTACACCTTC.